The text below deals with one TCR beta chain. Its antigen is still unknown. The second PCR ran about 6 to 12 cycles with a sample-barcoded 5' primer and J-beta primers. TCRdb used MiXCR to reprocess the 5' RACE reads, holding one entry per CDR3 protein. The table lists around 1,900,000 distinct CDR3 sequences, 30% to 40% of them singletons. This sample was taken from a study of blood T cells in healthy people across ages. Study-level results: There were more naive CD4+ cells and higher diversity in long-lived donors than in aged donors. Older age went with lower TCR beta diversity per million T cells, in a roughly linear way.

Isolated PBMCs totaled at least 7 million in each sample. The receptor was derived from a human donor in good health. The sequenced sample consisted of blood.

This CDR3 reads CASSRTGYVVDEQYF. The DNA of the CDR3 is TGTGCCAGCAGCCGGACAGGGTATGTGGTGGACGAGCAGTACTTC. This rearrangement joins TRBV12-3 or TRBV12-4 to TRBJ2-5; TRBD1 matches at 8 bases. The J call may be wrong; the DNA end is better matched by TRBJ2-7. This CDR3 has 15 residues.